Listed here are 24 T cell receptor beta chains from one sample, sequenced in a study of cytomegalovirus exposure and HLA in healthy donors (dated by TCRdb to the late 2010s). Library preparation used the immunoSEQ multiplex PCR assay. For the multiplex PCR, a mixture combining 60 forward primers for TCR Vbeta segments and 13 reverse primers for TCR Jbeta segments was used. TCRdb took this table from immuneACCESS and kept in-frame rearrangements with V and J called. Such tables lack part of the clones; where checked against another copy, unresolved V genes explain under half of the gap, and the rest is unexplained. The sample table contains around 90,000 clones; only one count was recorded for approximately 89% of them. The leading ten clones occupy approximately 10% of the sample. Material for sequencing was PBMCs. The receptors here all came from a man aged 25 to 45 in good health and CMV-seropositive.

This chain links TRBV7-2 with TRBJ2-7, with D possibly being TRBD2 (5 bases). V lost 2 bases and J 3 bases, leaving 17 bases between the germline ends. CDR1 and CDR2 from the germline V gene are SGHTA and FQGNSA. CDR3 length: 16 residues. CDR3 residues: CASSLTSQRANYEQYF. The CDR3 DNA reads as TGTGCCAGCAGCTTAACGTCACAGAGGGCGAACTACGAGCAGTACTTC.

The chain's CDR3 is CASSTRTSGRDEQFF. As DNA, the CDR3 is TGCGCCAGCAGTACCCGAACTAGCGGGAGGGATGAGCAGTTCTTC. The chain carries TRBV10-1 and TRBJ2-1, with 13 bases matching TRBD2. CDR1 WNHNN and CDR2 SYGVQD come from the germline V gene (reference sequence). J lost 8 bases, V lost 5 bases, and 6 bases had no gene match. The CDR3 loop spans 15 amino acids.

This chain uses TRBV5-1 with TRBJ1-2; 9 nucleotides agree with TRBD1. The CDR3 contains 16 residues. With 2 bases clipped from V and 5 bases from J, the junction kept 10 bases outside the gene matches. Germline V gene lookup returns CDR1 SGHRS and CDR2 YFSETQ. In DNA form, the CDR3 reads TGCGCCAGCAGCTTCGAAGGACAGGGGAGTGGGTATGGCTACACCTTC. It yields the protein CASSFEGQGSGYGYTF.

The genes are TRBV30 and TRBJ1-6; maybe TRBD1 (5 bases). CDR1 is GTSNPN, CDR2 SVGIG, per germline (reference sequence). V lost 3 bases, J lost 8 bases, and 14 bases lay in between. The CDR3 sequence is 14 residues long. CDR3 coding DNA: TGTGCCTGGAGGCGCGGACATCGGGATTCACCCCTCCACTTT. It specifies CAWRRGHRDSPLHF. The entire variable domain, with the rest obtained from reference TRBV30 and TRBJ1-6, is as follows: SQTIHQWPATLVQPVGSPLSLECTVEGTSNPNLYWYRQAAGRGLQLLFYSVGIGQISSEVPQNLSASRPQDRQFILSSKKLLLSDSGFYLCAWRRGHRDSPLHFGNGTRLTVT.

V usage is TRBV7-9 and J usage is TRBJ1-1; D possibly corresponds to TRBD1 (6 bases). V was cut by 5 bases and J by 0 bases, with 13 bases left in between. Germline CDR1 and CDR2: SEHNR and FQNEAQ (reference sequence). This CDR3 spans 15 amino acids. The CDR3 DNA follows: TGTGCCAGCAGCCCCGCTCAGGGGATGAACACTGAAGCTTTCTTT. Amino acids: CASSPAQGMNTEAFF.

This chain uses TRBV4-1 with TRBJ2-1; 11 bases map to TRBD2. Germline V lookup: CDR1 MGHRA, CDR2 YSYEKL. V lost 2 bases, J lost 5 bases, and 5 bases stayed unmatched. CDR3 size: 16 residues. CDR3 protein: CASSQSPLAGDNEQFF. CDR3 nucleotides: TGCGCCAGCAGCCAATCACCACTAGCGGGGGACAATGAGCAGTTCTTC.

A word on this clone: Compared with germline, one end of the junction differs, possibly owing to a read error. The rearrangement joins TRBV7-9 to TRBJ1-2, with D unresolved. CDR3 length: 12 amino acids. Germline values: CDR1 SEHNR, CDR2 FQNEAQ (reference sequence). CDR3 nucleotide sequence: TGTTCCAGCAGCTTAGGTGACTGGGGCTACACCTTC. Protein sequence: CSSSLGDWGYTF.

The table lists this clone with a few counts. The chain joins TRBV7-2 to TRBJ2-5, with 7 nucleotides matching TRBD2. V shed 1 base, J shed 3 bases, and the junction held 8 bases outside the gene matches. This CDR3 is built from 16 residues. Germline CDR1 is SGHTA and CDR2 is FQGNSA. The CDR3 coding sequence is TGTGCCAGCAGCTTAGGGACTAGTAATCGGAAAGAGACCCAGTACTTC. Protein sequence: CASSLGTSNRKETQYF.

This clone has just one count. The CDR3 region is CASSTGIANSYEQYF. CDR3 DNA sequence: TGTGCCAGCAGCACCGGGATAGCGAACTCCTACGAGCAGTACTTC. This chain connects TRBV9 to TRBJ2-7; tentative D call: TRBD2 (5 bases). Trimming removed 4 bases from V and 0 bases from J, with 14 bases in between. The germline gives CDR1 SGDLS, CDR2 YYNGEE. The CDR3 is made up of 15 amino acids.

V usage is TRBV6-1 and J usage is TRBJ2-3, with 11 bases matching TRBD2. CDR3 length: 15 amino acids. The junction had 6 bases not matched to a gene; V was cut back by 6 bases and J by 4 bases. Germline V gives CDR1 MNHNS, CDR2 SASEGT. CDR3 coding DNA: TGTGCCAGCAGCACCACTAGCGGGAGTTCAGATACGCAGTATTTT. This encodes CASSTTSGSSDTQYF.

The chain carries TRBV2 and TRBJ2-5, with D maybe TRBD1 (6 bases). The CDR3 totals 14 residues. The V gene lost 4 bases and the J gene lost 2 bases, with 11 bases spanning the gap. Germline V gene data show CDR1 as SNHLY and CDR2 as FYNNEI. In nucleotides, the CDR3 is TGTGCCAGCAGTGTACAGGGTGGGCAAGAGACCCAGTACTTC. Amino acid sequence: CASSVQGGQETQYF. Full variable domain (remainder filled in from reference TRBV2 and TRBJ2-5): EPEVTQTPSHQVTQMGQEVILRCVPISNHLYFYWYRQILGQKVEFLVSFYNNEISEKSEIFDDQFSVERPDGSNFTLKIRSTKLEDSAMYFCASSVQGGQETQYFGPGTRLLVL.

The chain has TRBV5-1 and TRBJ2-2; 9 bases are shared with TRBD2. The V segment lost 0 bases and the J segment 6 bases; nucleotides outside the gene matches: 12. Germline V lookup: CDR1 SGHRS, CDR2 YFSETQ. This CDR3 is built from 18 residues. The CDR3 reads CASSLAVAGEFIAGELFF. CDR3 nucleotide sequence: TGCGCCAGCAGCTTGGCAGTAGCGGGAGAATTTATCGCCGGGGAGCTGTTTTTT.

This clone was seen a few times. This CDR3 reads CASSLGVRGVSEQYF. The CDR3 DNA sequence: TGTGCCAGCAGTTTAGGCGTCAGGGGTGTCTCCGAGCAGTACTTC. The chain uses TRBV27 and TRBJ2-5, with a tentative D call TRBD1 (6 bases). The J call may be wrong; the DNA end is better matched by TRBJ2-7. The CDR3 length is 15 residues. CDR1 and CDR2 from the germline V gene are MNHEY and SMNVEV (reference sequence).

The genes are TRBV5-1 and TRBJ1-4; a possible D gene is TRBD1 (6 bases). The CDR3 is made up of 15 amino acids. Trimming pared 4 bases from V and 1 base from J, leaving 11 bases between. CDR1 SGHRS and CDR2 YFSETQ come from the germline V gene. CDR3 nucleotide sequence: TGCGCCAGCAGCCTATCAGGGGAAACTAATGAAAAACTGTTTTTT. Translated, it gives CASSLSGETNEKLFF. Full variable domain (rest looked up from reference TRBV5-1 and TRBJ1-4): KAGVTQTPRYLIKTRGQQVTLSCSPISGHRSVSWYQQTPGQGLQFLFEYFSETQRNKGNFPGRFSGRQFSNSRSEMNVSTLELGDSALYLCASSLSGETNEKLFFGSGTQLSVL.

Note on this clone: Additional DNA sequences in this sample encode the identical CDR3. The chain is built from TRBV11-2 and TRBJ2-3; 7 bases are a match to TRBD2. Trimming at V came to 7 bases and at J to 0 bases, leaving 7 bases not matched to a gene. The V gene's germline CDR1 is SGHAT and CDR2 FQNNGV. This CDR3 has 15 residues. The CDR3, as DNA: TGTGCCAGCACCCGGCGGGAGTCTAGCACAGATACGCAGTATTTT. It codes for CASTRRESSTDTQYF.

This clone was detected only once. The chain carries TRBV5-1 and TRBJ2-5; the match to TRBD2 covers 8 bases. This CDR3 is 15 amino acids long. Losses at the gene ends were 7 bases for V and 5 bases for J; bases not matched to a gene: 13. CDR1 and CDR2 (germline): SGHRS, YFSETQ. The CDR3 DNA follows: TGCGCCAGCGGCACTAGCGGTAGGGTAGAGGAGACCCAGTACTTC. Its translation is CASGTSGRVEETQYF.

The chain couples TRBV5-1 to TRBJ2-3; TRBD2 is a possible D gene (6 bases). CDR3 size: 16 residues. Germline CDR1 and CDR2: SGHRS and YFSETQ. The V end was cut by 0 bases, the J end by 2 bases, with 13 bases between. The CDR3, as DNA: TGCGCCAGCAGCTTGGGACGGGGACTCAACACAGATACGCAGTATTTT. This codes for CASSLGRGLNTDTQYF.

This rearrangement joins TRBV27 to TRBJ2-1; TRBD1 is a possible D gene (6 bases). The CDR3 is 14 amino acids. The V end lost 0 bases, the J end lost 3 bases, and 6 bases lay between the germline ends. Germline CDR1 and CDR2: MNHEY and SMNVEV (reference sequence). The CDR3 reads CASSLSGHYNEQFF. The CDR3 DNA sequence: TGTGCCAGCAGTTTATCGGGACACTACAATGAGCAGTTCTTC.

V and J are TRBV7-9 and TRBJ1-2, with a possible D match to TRBD1 (6 bases). V lost 3 bases to trimming and J lost 1 base, with 12 bases between them. This CDR3 has 15 amino acids. Germline lookup yields CDR1 SEHNR and CDR2 FQNEAQ (reference sequence). As DNA, the CDR3 is TGTGCCAGCAGCTTGGGTACAGGGCGTAACTATGGCTACACCTTC. This codes for CASSLGTGRNYGYTF. The variable domain in full, completed from reference TRBV7-9 and TRBJ1-2, reads DTGVSQNPRHKITKRGQNVTFRCDPISEHNRLYWYRQTLGQGPEFLTYFQNEAQLEKSRLLSDRFSAERPKGSFSTLEIQRTEQGDSAMYLCASSLGTGRNYGYTFGSGTRLTVV.

The rearrangement uses TRBV5-1 and TRBJ2-1; 7 bases line up with TRBD2. The CDR3 has 16 amino acids. The trim removed 2 bases at V and 4 bases at J, leaving 9 bases unmatched. The germline V gene encodes CDR1 SGHRS and CDR2 YFSETQ. The CDR3 nucleotides read TGCGCCAGCAGCTTTACCGGGACTACGGGGTACAATGAGCAGTTCTTC. Translated: CASSFTGTTGYNEQFF. The full variable domain, completed using reference TRBV5-1 and TRBJ2-1, is KAGVTQTPRYLIKTRGQQVTLSCSPISGHRSVSWYQQTPGQGLQFLFEYFSETQRNKGNFPGRFSGRQFSNSRSEMNVSTLELGDSALYLCASSFTGTTGYNEQFFGPGTRLTVL.

This chain uses TRBV28 with TRBJ1-1; 7 bases agree with TRBD1. From germline, CDR1 is MDHEN and CDR2 SYDVKM. The J segment lost 5 bases and the V segment lost 3 bases, leaving 6 bases of the junction unmatched. The CDR3 is 14 amino acids. The CDR3: CASSLWAGGTEAFF. CDR3 coding DNA: TGTGCCAGCAGTTTGTGGGCAGGGGGGACTGAAGCTTTCTTT. Looking up the rest from reference TRBV28 and TRBJ1-1 gives the full variable domain: DVKVTQSSRYLVKRTGEKVFLECVQDMDHENMFWYRQDPGLGLRLIYFSYDVKMKEKGDIPEGYSVSREKKERFSLILESASTNQTSMYLCASSLWAGGTEAFFGQGTRLTVV.

V is TRBV28 and J is TRBJ1-1; D remains unclear. The CDR3 extends over 14 amino acids. Germline CDR1 reads MDHEN; CDR2 reads SYDVKM. Trimming removed 4 bases from V and 1 base from J, with 10 bases in between. CDR3 region: CASSSRRGNTEAFF. CDR3 bases: TGTGCCAGCAGTTCCCGCCGGGGGAACACTGAAGCTTTCTTT.

This clone was seen only once. In DNA, the CDR3 is TGTGCCAGCAGCGAAGATAGCGGAAAGACCTACGAGCAGTACTTC. This encodes CASSEDSGKTYEQYF. The chain carries TRBV9 and TRBJ2-7; TRBD2 is a possible D gene (6 bases). The CDR3 runs to 15 residues. V was cut by 3 bases and J by 2 bases, with 15 bases left in between. CDR1 is SGDLS, CDR2 YYNGEE, per germline. Full variable domain (remainder filled in from reference TRBV9 and TRBJ2-7): DSGVTQTPKHLITATGQRVTLRCSPRSGDLSVYWYQQSLDQGLQFLIQYYNGEERAKGNILERFSAQQFPDLHSELNLSSLELGDSALYFCASSEDSGKTYEQYFGPGTRLTVT.

This chain connects TRBV5-6 to TRBJ2-1, with 10 bases fitting TRBD1. The CDR3 contains 15 residues. The V and J ends lost 1 base and 14 bases, in that order; junction bases with no gene match: 12. In germline, CDR1 is SGHDT, CDR2 YYEEEE. In DNA form, the CDR3 reads TGTGCCAGCAGCTTGCTGAGACAGGGGGCGTCGGGGGAGTTCTTC. This gives the protein CASSLLRQGASGEFF.